The TCR beta chain described here comes from a study of T-cell reconstitution after alpha-beta-depleted transplantation in children. Molecular barcoding with unique molecular identifiers was used for the TCRbeta library. TCRdb reanalysed the PCR reads using MiXCR and keeps one entry per CDR3 protein. Of about 500,000 distinct CDR3 sequences in the sample, approximately 30% were seen once. The sequencing used PBMCs from the stem cell graft donor, collected from the stem cell graft. The TCR comes from a human donor who donated a stem cell graft to a child with aplastic anemia.

The CDR3 sequence is CASSLDQGARETQYF. The CDR3, as DNA: TGCGCCAGCAGCCTCGACCAGGGGGCCAGGGAGACCCAGTACTTC. This rearrangement joins TRBV5-1 to TRBJ2-5; 8 nucleotides match TRBD1. V shed 4 bases and J 5 bases; nucleotides not matched to a gene: 10. The germline gives CDR1 SGHRS, CDR2 YFSETQ. The CDR3 is made up of 15 amino acids.